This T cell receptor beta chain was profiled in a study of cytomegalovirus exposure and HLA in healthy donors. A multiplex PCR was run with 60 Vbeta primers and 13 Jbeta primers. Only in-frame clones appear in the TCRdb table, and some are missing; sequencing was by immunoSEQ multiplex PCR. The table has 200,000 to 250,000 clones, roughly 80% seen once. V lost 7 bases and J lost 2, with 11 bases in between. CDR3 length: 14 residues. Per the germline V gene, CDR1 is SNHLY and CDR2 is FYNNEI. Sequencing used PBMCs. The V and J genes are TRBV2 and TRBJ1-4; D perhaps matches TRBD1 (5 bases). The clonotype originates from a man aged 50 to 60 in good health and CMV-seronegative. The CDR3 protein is CASTAGLTNEKLFF. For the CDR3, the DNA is TGTGCCAGCACCGCAGGGTTGACTAATGAAAAACTGTTTTTT.